This T cell receptor (beta chain) comes out of a study of blood T cells in healthy people across ages (dated by TCRdb to between 2015 and 2017). For context, the study as a whole: Template switching captured roughly one uniquely barcoded TCR beta cDNA molecule per two T cells in model experiments. Four age groups were formed from the donors: young (average approximately 15 years), middle-aged (around 41), aged (around 68) and long-lived (82). Two additional independent replicas of 1 million unique cDNA reads from the same blood draw were analyzed for two donors (one aged 18 to 30 and one aged 80 or older). Using deep sequencing normalized with unique cDNA molecular identifiers, the study measured how TCR beta repertoire diversity changes with age. To avoid experimental bias, donors of different ages were randomly spread across the sequencing lanes.

Regarding this clonotype: Its antigen remains undetermined. Per-nucleotide qualities are absent, and no much larger clonotype sits a single base away.

Systemically healthy Caucasian individuals from Russia, some 40 in total and aged roughly 6 to 100 years, were included as donors. Each donor gave around 9 milliliters of peripheral blood, collected into EDTA-treated Vacutainer tubes. Ficoll-Paque density-gradient centrifugation was used to isolate PBMCs, with at least 6.5 million per sample. Total RNA was extracted from PBMCs with Trizol reagent, with at least 6 micrograms obtained per sample. The percentages of naive CD45RAhigh/CD27high T cells were determined by flow cytometry on a PBMC aliquot from every donor. Libraries were made using 5' RACE. TCRdb lists the instrument as Illumina HiSeq 2500. The second PCR ran for roughly 7 to 12 cycles and used a J-beta primer mix along with a sample-barcoded 5' primer. A unique molecular identifier was introduced onto each TCR beta cDNA molecule by a template-switch 5' adaptor carrying 12 random nucleotides. Each sample yielded at least 2.5 million CDR3-containing paired-end reads. The Mint cDNA synthesis kit, primed by a TRBC-specific oligonucleotide, was used to synthesize first-strand cDNA from all RNA. Following uracil-DNA glycosylase treatment, all cDNA underwent a first 18-cycle PCR with the universal primers M1SS and BC2_uni_R. In the source study's methods: Normalization of each sample was performed by random selection of 1 million high-quality reads, each carrying a distinct molecular identifier. Instead of being binned into consensus sequences, reads that shared molecular identifiers were thrown out. MiTCR, with a Q25 quality threshold and the strictest error-elimination algorithm, was used for CDR3 identification, clonotype clustering and error correction. A nonparametric unseen species model with Euler transformation was used to estimate lower-bound total TCR beta diversity. Through fastp at Q25 and MiXCR, TCRdb rebuilt clones from the public reads, retaining in-frame beta chains. Merged by CDR3 protein, the rows form single entries marked with the most common genes and DNA. TCRdb's processing, not the authors' own work, is the source of the V and J calls. This sample comprises hundreds of thousands of distinct CDR3 sequences, around 48% of them detected only once. The leading ten clones occupy 20% to 25% of the sample.

Germline trimming: 6 bases from V, 3 bases from J; junction bases outside gene matches: 15. The CDR3 spans 16 residues, from the cysteine through the phenylalanine. This entry keeps only the CDR3 DNA: 48 bases, framed from base 1. Taken from the germline V gene (reference sequence), the CDR1 and CDR2 loops are DFQATT and SNEGSKA. General findings and caveats noted by the study authors: Observed TCR beta diversity correlated strongly with the percentage of naive T cells measured by flow cytometry. The long-lived group showed more naive CD4+ T cells, fewer expanded clones and increased TCR diversity than the aged group, suggesting age selection. Estimates of total diversity from one million sequenced T cells were regarded as lower bounds and underestimates. The CMV infection status of donors was not known, potentially confounding age-related changes in expanded clonotypes. Observed TCR beta diversity per million T cells fell roughly linearly with age, and a significant reduction was already apparent by age about 43. Because profiling used bulk unsorted PBMCs, naive and antigen-experienced compartments could not be compared conclusively.

The chain is assembled from TRBV20-1 and TRBJ2-5; 8 of the junction bases match TRBD2. The receptor was derived from a man at least 80 years old in good health. The sequenced material came from blood. The CDR3 corresponds to CSAKSLVGGAEETQYF. In nucleotide form, the sequence is TGCAGTGCCAAGAGCTTGGTCGGGGGGGCCGAAGAGACCCAGTACTTC.